This T cell receptor beta chain is drawn from a study of a mutant IDH1 vaccine in newly diagnosed glioma (dated by TCRdb to the early 2020s). Background for the entire study: Vaccination started 4-6 weeks after radiotherapy alone, or was given together with temozolomide cycles in the groups whose treatment included chemotherapy. Of the roughly 32 patients who were treated, about 60% were male and around 40% were female, and the mean age was around 41 years. Prior to enrollment, standard therapy consisting of radiotherapy alone, temozolomide alone, or radiochemotherapy with temozolomide had been administered to patients, with the combination being received by most patients. Visit V12 was the week-35 safety follow-up and visit V13 was the week-47 end of study. Six visits were used for peripheral blood collection: V03 (baseline), V05, V07, V10, V12 and V13. For exploratory analyses, under 30 treated patients had longitudinal TCRB deep sequencing done wherever samples were available.

This specimen's time point label, interpreted: week 47, end of study. Every vaccine dose consisted of 300 ug of a 20-mer mutant IDH1 peptide in Montanide, administered subcutaneously together with topical imiquimod. Across visits V03 through V10, patients got a total of eight vaccinations, given in weeks 1, 3, 5, 7, 11, 15, 19 and 23. The donors had newly diagnosed IDH1-mutant astrocytomas of WHO grade 3 or 4 that showed loss of nuclear ATRX. The samples were drawn from NOA16, a multicentre, single-arm, open-label phase I trial in Germany that tested a mutant IDH1 peptide vaccine in humans for the first time. Genomic DNA for TCRB sequencing was isolated from EDTA blood with the DNeasy Blood and Tissue Kit. Broader findings and caveats from the paper: Availability determined which PBMC samples were chosen for TCRB deep sequencing. Vaccine-induced immune responses across multiple MHC alleles were detected in over 85% of patients. Pseudoprogression appeared unrelated to alterations in the top peripheral T cell clonotypes detected by TCRB sequencing. The authors noted that analyses of patient blood samples could not be reproduced because of sample limitations.

Comment on this clone: Its antigen is currently not known. Base qualities are missing; no much larger clone stands one base away.

The library came from the immunoSEQ multiplex PCR assay. The hsTCRB Kit was used according to the manufacturer's protocol to amplify rearranged TCR beta chain sequences. An Illumina MiSeq was used to sequence the TCRB libraries. The original pipeline was this. The kit vendor's proprietary platform handled demultiplexing, trimming and gene mapping. TCRdb limited this immuneACCESS table to in-frame rearrangements with V and J called. A share of clones is missing; checked studies link under half to unresolved V genes, and the rest is unexplained. V and J calls and clone size come straight from that table; D and trimming were deduced from the DNA. The sample table shows roughly 30,000 clones, and 84% are seen once. The ten largest make up under 30% of the sample. In the germline V gene, CDR1 corresponds to SNHLY and CDR2 to FYNNEI. From cysteine to phenylalanine, the CDR3 is 15 amino acids long. The DNA shown is the 45-base CDR3, in frame from base 1. V is pruned by 4 bases and J by 0 bases, leaving 3 bases of the junction without a gene match.

Material: PBMCs, obtained from a glioma patient whose treatment included an IDH1 peptide vaccine. The receptor's source is a man younger than 45 with glioma. The chain uses TRBV2 and TRBJ2-7; 10 central bases correspond to TRBD1. Here is the DNA: TGTGCCAGCAGTGGCGGGACAGGGGTCTCCTACGAGCAGTACTTC. It specifies CASSGGTGVSYEQYF.